This TCR beta chain was identified during a study of T-cell reconstitution after alpha-beta-depleted transplantation in children. It was with unique molecular identifiers that the TCRbeta library was prepared. TCRdb redid the calling of the PCR reads with MiXCR, one entry per CDR3 protein. Of about 17,000 distinct CDR3 sequences listed, under 6.5% are singletons. This clonotype has a count of ten or more. Its specificity is not known. CDR3 length: 15 amino acids. Germline CDR1 and CDR2: MDHEN and SYDVKM. Trimming removed 4 bases from V and 5 bases from J, with 17 bases in between. Study-level results: Once a year had passed after transplant, T-cell counts and diversity came mostly from newly produced T cells.

The receptor's source is a boy between 10 and 17 years old with acute lymphoblastic leukemia, due to receive a stem cell transplant. The J gene is TRBJ2-5, the V gene TRBV28; tentative D call: TRBD2 (5 bases). Material: PBMCs, obtained before TCRalphabeta/CD19-depleted stem cell transplant. CDR3 coding DNA: TGTGCCAGCAGTTCGCGCCTCAACTCGGGGGAGACCCAGTACTTC. It yields the protein CASSSRLNSGETQYF.